This T cell receptor beta chain was captured by sequencing in a study of blood T cell repertoires in COVID-19. At the level of the study: Both acute and convalescent COVID-19 samples were obtained from the United States, Italy and Spain.

CDR3 length: 15 residues. Trimming removed 4 bases from V and 1 base from J, with 13 bases in between. Per germline, CDR1 SGHTA and CDR2 FQGTGA. In the original workflow: Reference gene primer amplification in the assay estimated nucleated cell counts. Sequencing used immunoSEQ multiplex PCR; TCRdb keeps in-frame clones, though not all of them. V and J calls plus clone size are reproduced from that table; the DNA served to infer D and trimming. The sample lists 150,000 to 200,000 clones; about 80% were seen once. The source is a woman aged 40 to 50 with COVID-19, enrolled during active disease. This sequence joins TRBV7-3 and TRBJ1-1, with a possible D match to TRBD1 (6 bases). Sample: peripheral blood. Here the CDR3 DNA reads TGTGCCAGCAGCTCGAACAGGGAAGGGAACACTGAAGCTTTCTTT. It codes for CASSSNREGNTEAFF.